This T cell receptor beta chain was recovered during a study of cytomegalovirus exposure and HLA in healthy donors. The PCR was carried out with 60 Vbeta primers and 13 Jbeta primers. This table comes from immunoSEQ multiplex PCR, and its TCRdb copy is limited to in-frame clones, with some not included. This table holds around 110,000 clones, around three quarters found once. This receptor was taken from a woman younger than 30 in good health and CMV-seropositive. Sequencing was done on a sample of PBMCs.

CDR3 DNA: TGCGCCAGCAGCCTAACCACAGGGGGTCGAGGCTACACCTTC. As protein: CASSLTTGGRGYTF. This chain links TRBV4-1 with TRBJ1-2; 8 bases are a match to TRBD1. V dropped 4 bases and J dropped 8; count of bases not matched to a gene: 9. The germline CDR1 and CDR2 sequences are MGHRA and YSYEKL. The CDR3 loop spans 14 amino acids.